Listed below are T cell receptor beta chains from one sample, sequenced in a study of CD8+ T cells in alopecia areata. The table came from immunoSEQ multiplex PCR; TCRdb's copy has only in-frame clones and leaves some out. The table has 100,000 to 150,000 clones, 35% to 40% seen once. The specimen sequenced was CD4+ T cells sorted from blood. The receptors here all came from a human donor with alopecia areata. The CDR3 runs from the conserved cysteine through the conserved F or W. A D gene is named only where the DNA matches it firmly. Size values are once, few and many counts, or a class for expanded clones, and some rows have none.

TRBV23-1,-,TRBD1,TRBJ1-1,TGCGCCAGCAGTCGGACAGGGGGAGCTTTCTTT,CASSRTGGAFF
TRBV7-2,few,-,TRBJ2-3,TGTGCCAGCAGCTTGGGGGACAACTACCGCACAGATACGCAGTATTTT,CASSLGDNYRTDTQYF
TRBV7-2,few,-,TRBJ2-5,TGTGCCAGCAGCGCGCGGGCCGTGGAAGAGACCCAGTACTTC,CASSARAVEETQYF
TRBV27,few,-,TRBJ2-1,TGTGCCAGCAGTTTAACCATTTACAATGAGCAGTTCTTC,CASSLTIYNEQFF
TRBV28,few,TRBD2,TRBJ2-7,TGTGCCAGCCCCCCGAGTAGTGACAGGGCGGGAGGGGAGCAGTACTTC,CASPPSSDRAGGEQYF
TRBV18,-,-,TRBJ2-1,TGTGCCAGCTCACCGCCGTCCGGACCTGGGGATGAGCAGTTCTTC,CASSPPSGPGDEQFF
TRBV29-1,-,-,TRBJ1-1,TGCAGGGGGGCCAGGGTGGACACTGAAGCTTTCTTT,CRGARVDTEAFF
TRBV29-1,few,-,TRBJ2-7,TGCAGCGCCTCCCCAGGGACCGAGCAGTACTTC,CSASPGTEQYF
TRBV10-3,many,-,TRBJ2-7,TGTGCCATCCAGGGTCGCGGCGACTCCTACGAGCAGTACTTC,CAIQGRGDSYEQYF
TRBV27,-,TRBD1,TRBJ2-7,TGTGCCAGCAGTCTAGCTTTTCGACAGGGCACCTCCTTCTACGAGCAGTACTTC,CASSLAFRQGTSFYEQYF
TRBV14,few,-,TRBJ2-1,TGTGCCAGCAGCCCCTTGGGGGGAAGAGGGATTAATGAGCAGTTCTTC,CASSPLGGRGINEQFF
TRBV20-1,-,-,TRBJ2-5,TGCAGTGCTATACGAGAGACCCAGTACTTC,CSAIRETQYF
TRBV28,-,-,TRBJ1-3,TGTGCCAGCAGCCCGGGGTGGCCCTCTGGAAACACCATATATTTT,CASSPGWPSGNTIYF
TRBV29-1,-,-,TRBJ2-1,TGCAGCGTTGTCCTTGGGGTGGGAGACAATGAGCAGTTCTTC,CSVVLGVGDNEQFF
TRBV5-1,few,TRBD1,TRBJ1-2,TGCGCCAGCAGCTGGGGACAGGGGAACTATGGCTACACCTTC,CASSWGQGNYGYTF
TRBV28,few,-,TRBJ2-3,TGTGCCAGCAGTTTCCCCTATACAGGGTTTATTAGGACAGATACGCAGTATTTT,CASSFPYTGFIRTDTQYF
TRBV29-1,-,TRBD1,TRBJ2-5,TGCAGCGTCGACAGGGGCAGGGAGACCCAGTACTTC,CSVDRGRETQYF
TRBV29-1,-,-,TRBJ1-1,TGCAGCGTTGAAAGTTCGGCTGAAGCTTTCTTT,CSVESSAEAFF
TRBV5-1,-,-,TRBJ2-1,TGCGCCAGCAGCCTCTGGACAGACAGCTCCTACAATGAGCAGTTCTTC,CASSLWTDSSYNEQFF
TRBV2,-,-,TRBJ1-5,TGTGCCAGCAGGGGAAATAGCAATCAGCCCCAGCATTTT,CASRGNSNQPQHF
TRBV28,few,-,TRBJ2-3,TGTGCCAGCTATGCGGGTAGCTCGGATACGCAGTATTTT,CASYAGSSDTQYF
TRBV7-2,-,-,TRBJ1-1,TGTGCCAGCAGCTTAAGGGGGGAAGTGGCTTTCTTT,CASSLRGEVAFF
TRBV28,-,-,TRBJ2-2,TGTGCCACCCTGAGAGTTACCGGGGAGCTGTTTTTT,CATLRVTGELFF
TRBV25-1,-,-,TRBJ2-1,TGTGCCAGCAGTGAAACGAGGGGTAGATACAATGAGCAGTTCTTC,CASSETRGRYNEQFF
TRBV11-3,many,TRBD1,TRBJ2-7,TGTGCCAGCAGCTTACGACAGGGGATGTACGAGCAGTACTTC,CASSLRQGMYEQYF
TRBV30,-,-,TRBJ2-1,TGTGCCTGGAGTGTACTAGCCTACAATGAGCAGTTCTTC,CAWSVLAYNEQFF
TRBV29-1,-,-,TRBJ1-1,TGCAGCGTTTCAGGGGTGGGAACTGAAGCTTTCTTT,CSVSGVGTEAFF
TRBV29-1,-,TRBD1,TRBJ2-7,TGCAGCGTTCGGACAGGGAACTACGAGCAGTACTTC,CSVRTGNYEQYF
TRBV18,-,-,TRBJ2-5,TGTGCCAGCTCACCATTAGACGGACAAGAGACCCAGTACTTC,CASSPLDGQETQYF
TRBV5-4,-,TRBD1,TRBJ2-5,TGTGCCAGCAGCGCGGGACAGGGGTCTCGCCAAGAGACCCAGTACTTC,CASSAGQGSRQETQYF
TRBV29-1,-,TRBD2,TRBJ2-7,TGCAGCGTTGAAGAGACTAGCGGGAGAGGCGAGCAGTACTTC,CSVEETSGRGEQYF
TRBV7-2,few,-,TRBJ2-5,TGTGCCAGCAGCCCTCCCCCTCTAGCAGGGGAGACCCAGTACTTC,CASSPPPLAGETQYF